What follows are 5 T cell receptor beta chains derived from one specimen sequenced in a study of spatial heterogeneity in lung cancer. Whole-study findings and limits: Expanded intratumoral alpha and beta TCR counts tracked tumor mutation counts.

TCRdb redid the calling of the 5' RACE reads with MiXCR, one entry per CDR3 protein. The data show approximately 6,800 distinct CDR3 sequences, 13% seen once. These TCRs are of unknown antigen specificity. Time point of the sample: sample taken at primary tumor resection. The source was lung tumor tissue, collected at surgery. Receptors originate from a male donor with early-stage non-small cell lung cancer.

This clonotype has ten or more counts. V usage is TRBV20-1 and J usage is TRBJ1-5, with D unclear. Germline CDR1 is DFQATT and CDR2 is SNEGSKA (reference sequence). CDR3 length equals 14 residues. Trimming stripped 5 bases from V and 2 bases from J, with 13 bases between. The CDR3 here is CSASRIVGNQPQHF. In DNA form, the CDR3 reads TGCAGTGCTTCCCGGATCGTTGGCAATCAGCCCCAGCATTTT.

Within the sample, this clonotype is medium-sized. The chain couples TRBV6-2 or TRBV6-3 to TRBJ2-3, with D possibly matching TRBD1 (6 bases). Between the trimmed V and J ends, which lost 0 bases and 3 bases, there was a span of 13 bases. This CDR3 comprises 16 residues. From germline, CDR1 is MNHEY and CDR2 SVGEGT. The CDR3 sequence: CASSYSSGRGTDTQYF. The CDR3 DNA follows: TGTGCCAGCAGTTACTCTAGTGGCAGGGGAACAGATACGCAGTATTTT.

V usage is TRBV6-5 and J usage is TRBJ2-5; a weak D match, TRBD1 (6 bases). Germline CDR1 and CDR2: MNHEY and SVGAGI. This CDR3 is 15 amino acids long. V lost 0 bases, J lost 5 bases, and 13 bases lay in between. The CDR3 reads CASSYSSTGFETQYF. The CDR3, as DNA: TGTGCCAGCAGTTACTCGAGTACAGGGTTCGAGACCCAGTACTTC.

This clonotype was seen ten or more times. The chain carries TRBV5-1 and TRBJ2-7, with 8 nucleotides matching TRBD1. The CDR3 covers 12 residues. Germline values: CDR1 SGHRS, CDR2 YFSETQ. Trimming took 2 bases from V and 13 from J; bases not matched to a gene: 8. CDR3 sequence: CASSLAGTGSYF. The CDR3 bases are TGCGCCAGCAGCTTAGCCGGGACAGGCTCATACTTC.

This chain links TRBV30 with TRBJ2-1, with 8 bases lining up with TRBD2. Germline V gene sequence: CDR1 GTSNPN, CDR2 SVGIG (reference sequence). J lost 6 bases, V lost 5 bases, and 6 bases had no gene match. The length of the CDR3 is 13 residues. The CDR3 nucleotides are TGTGCCTGGGATGCGGGAGGAACCAATGAGCAGTTCTTC. Its protein product is CAWDAGGTNEQFF.